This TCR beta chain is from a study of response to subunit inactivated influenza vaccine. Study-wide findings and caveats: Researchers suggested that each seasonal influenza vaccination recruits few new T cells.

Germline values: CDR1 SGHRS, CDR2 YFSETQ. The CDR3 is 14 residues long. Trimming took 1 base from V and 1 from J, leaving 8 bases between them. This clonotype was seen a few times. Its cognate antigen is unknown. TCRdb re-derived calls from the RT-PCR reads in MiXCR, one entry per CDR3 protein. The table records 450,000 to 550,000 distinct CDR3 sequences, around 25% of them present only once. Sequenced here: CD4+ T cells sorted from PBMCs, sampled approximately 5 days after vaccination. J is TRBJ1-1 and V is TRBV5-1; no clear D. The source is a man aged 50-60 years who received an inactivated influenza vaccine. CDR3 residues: CASSLPVENTEAFF. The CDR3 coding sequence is TGCGCCAGCAGCTTGCCAGTCGAGAACACTGAAGCTTTCTTT.